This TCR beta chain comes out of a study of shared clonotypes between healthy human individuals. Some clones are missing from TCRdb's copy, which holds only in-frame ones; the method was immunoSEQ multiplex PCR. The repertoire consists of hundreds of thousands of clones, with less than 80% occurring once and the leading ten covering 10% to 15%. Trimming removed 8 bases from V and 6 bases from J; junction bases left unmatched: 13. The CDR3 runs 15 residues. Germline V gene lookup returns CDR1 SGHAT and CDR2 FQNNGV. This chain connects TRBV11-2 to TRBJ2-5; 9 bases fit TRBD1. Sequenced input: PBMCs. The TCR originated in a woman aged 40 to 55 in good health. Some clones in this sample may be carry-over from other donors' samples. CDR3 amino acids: CASAFGEGQGQTQYF. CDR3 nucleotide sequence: TGTGCCAGCGCCTTCGGAGAGGGACAGGGACAGACCCAGTACTTC. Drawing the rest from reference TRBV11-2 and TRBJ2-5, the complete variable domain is EAGVAQSPRYKIIEKRQSVAFWCNPISGHATLYWYQQILGQGPKLLIQFQNNGVVDDSQLPKDRFSAERLKGVDSTLKIQPAKLEDSAVYLCASAFGEGQGQTQYFGPGTRLLVL.